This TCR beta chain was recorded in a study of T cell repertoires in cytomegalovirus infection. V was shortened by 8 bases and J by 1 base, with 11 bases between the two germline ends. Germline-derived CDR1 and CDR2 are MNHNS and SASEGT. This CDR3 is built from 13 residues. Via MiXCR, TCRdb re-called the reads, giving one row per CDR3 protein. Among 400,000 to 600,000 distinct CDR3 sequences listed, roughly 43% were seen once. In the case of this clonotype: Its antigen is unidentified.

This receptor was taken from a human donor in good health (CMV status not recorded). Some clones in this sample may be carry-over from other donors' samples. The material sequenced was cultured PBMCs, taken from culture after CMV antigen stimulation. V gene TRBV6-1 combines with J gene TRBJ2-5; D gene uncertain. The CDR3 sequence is CASAHGGQETQYF. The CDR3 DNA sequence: TGTGCCAGCGCCCACGGTGGCCAAGAGACCCAGTACTTC.